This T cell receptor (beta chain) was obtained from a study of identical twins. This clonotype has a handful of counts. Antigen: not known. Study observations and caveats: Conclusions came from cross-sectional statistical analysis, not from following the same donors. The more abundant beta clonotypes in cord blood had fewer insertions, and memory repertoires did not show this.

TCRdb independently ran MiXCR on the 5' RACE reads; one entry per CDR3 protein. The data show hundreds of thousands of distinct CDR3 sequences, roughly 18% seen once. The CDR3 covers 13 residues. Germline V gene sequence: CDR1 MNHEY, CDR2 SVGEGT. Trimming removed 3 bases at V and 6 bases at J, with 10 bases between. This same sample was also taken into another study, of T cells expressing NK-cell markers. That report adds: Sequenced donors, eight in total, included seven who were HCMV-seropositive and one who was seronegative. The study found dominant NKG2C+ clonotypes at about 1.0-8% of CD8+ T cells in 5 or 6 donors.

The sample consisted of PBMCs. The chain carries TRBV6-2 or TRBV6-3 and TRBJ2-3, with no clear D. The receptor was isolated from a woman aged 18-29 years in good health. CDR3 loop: CASSYDPWDTQYF. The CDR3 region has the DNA TGTGCCAGCAGTTATGACCCCTGGGATACGCAGTATTTT.